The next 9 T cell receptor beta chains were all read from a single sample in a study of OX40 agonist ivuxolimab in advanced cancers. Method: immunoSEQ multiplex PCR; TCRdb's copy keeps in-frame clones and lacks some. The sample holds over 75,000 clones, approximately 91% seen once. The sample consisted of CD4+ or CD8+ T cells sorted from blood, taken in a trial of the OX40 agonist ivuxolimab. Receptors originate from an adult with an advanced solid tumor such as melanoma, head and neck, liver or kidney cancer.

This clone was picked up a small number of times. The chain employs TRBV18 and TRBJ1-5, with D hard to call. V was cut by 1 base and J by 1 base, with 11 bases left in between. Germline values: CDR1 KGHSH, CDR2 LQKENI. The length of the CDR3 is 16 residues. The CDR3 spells CASSPRQWASNQPQHF. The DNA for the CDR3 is TGTGCCAGCTCACCACGTCAGTGGGCGAGCAATCAGCCCCAGCATTTT.

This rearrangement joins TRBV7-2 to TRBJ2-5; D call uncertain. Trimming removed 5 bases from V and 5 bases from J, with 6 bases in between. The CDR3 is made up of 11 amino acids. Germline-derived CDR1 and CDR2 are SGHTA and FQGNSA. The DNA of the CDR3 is TGTGCCAGCAGCCTAAAGGAGACCCAGTACTTC. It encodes CASSLKETQYF.

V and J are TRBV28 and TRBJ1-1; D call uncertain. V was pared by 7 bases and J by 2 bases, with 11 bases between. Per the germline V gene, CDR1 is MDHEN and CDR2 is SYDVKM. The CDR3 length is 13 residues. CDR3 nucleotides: TGTGCCAGCACCGACTGGGTTAACACTGAAGCTTTCTTT. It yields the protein CASTDWVNTEAFF. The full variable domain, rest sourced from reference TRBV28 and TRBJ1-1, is DVKVTQSSRYLVKRTGEKVFLECVQDMDHENMFWYRQDPGLGLRLIYFSYDVKMKEKGDIPEGYSVSREKKERFSLILESASTNQTSMYLCASTDWVNTEAFFGQGTRLTVV.

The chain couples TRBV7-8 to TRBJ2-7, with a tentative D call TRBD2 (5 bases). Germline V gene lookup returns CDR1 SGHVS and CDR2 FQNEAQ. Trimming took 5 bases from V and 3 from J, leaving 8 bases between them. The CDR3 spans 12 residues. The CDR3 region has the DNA TGTGCCAGCAGCCACCGGGGCTACGAGCAGTACTTC. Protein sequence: CASSHRGYEQYF.

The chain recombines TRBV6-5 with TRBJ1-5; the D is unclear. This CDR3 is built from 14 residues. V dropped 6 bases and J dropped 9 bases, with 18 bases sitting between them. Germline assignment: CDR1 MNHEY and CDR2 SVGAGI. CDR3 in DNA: TGTGCCAGCAGGCCTACCTGGGAGTCAGGGCCCCAGCATTTT. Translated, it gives CASRPTWESGPQHF.

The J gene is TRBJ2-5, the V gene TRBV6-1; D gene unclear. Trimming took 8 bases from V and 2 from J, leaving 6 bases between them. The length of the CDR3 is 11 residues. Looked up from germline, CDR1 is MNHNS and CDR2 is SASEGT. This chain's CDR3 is CASQGQETQYF. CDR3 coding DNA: TGTGCCAGCCAAGGGCAAGAGACCCAGTACTTC.

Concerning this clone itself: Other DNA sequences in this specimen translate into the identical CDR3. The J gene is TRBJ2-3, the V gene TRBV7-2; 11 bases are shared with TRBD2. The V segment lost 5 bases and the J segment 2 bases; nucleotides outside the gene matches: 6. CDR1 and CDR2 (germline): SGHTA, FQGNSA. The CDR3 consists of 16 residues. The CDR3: CASSTRLAGLTDTQYF. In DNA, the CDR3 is TGTGCCAGCAGCACGCGACTAGCGGGACTCACAGATACGCAGTATTTT.

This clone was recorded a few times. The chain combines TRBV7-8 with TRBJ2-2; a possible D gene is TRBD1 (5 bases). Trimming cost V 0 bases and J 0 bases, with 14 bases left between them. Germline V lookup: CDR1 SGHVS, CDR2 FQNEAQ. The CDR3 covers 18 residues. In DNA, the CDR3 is TGTGCCAGCAGCTTAGCGGCACAGGTAGGCGCGAACACCGGGGAGCTGTTTTTT. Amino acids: CASSLAAQVGANTGELFF.

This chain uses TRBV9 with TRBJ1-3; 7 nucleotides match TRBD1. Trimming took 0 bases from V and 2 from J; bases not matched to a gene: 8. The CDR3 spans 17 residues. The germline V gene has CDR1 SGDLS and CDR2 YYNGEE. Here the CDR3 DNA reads TGTGCCAGCAGCGTAGTCCCTTCTACAGGGGCTGGAAACACCATATATTTT. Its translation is CASSVVPSTGAGNTIYF.